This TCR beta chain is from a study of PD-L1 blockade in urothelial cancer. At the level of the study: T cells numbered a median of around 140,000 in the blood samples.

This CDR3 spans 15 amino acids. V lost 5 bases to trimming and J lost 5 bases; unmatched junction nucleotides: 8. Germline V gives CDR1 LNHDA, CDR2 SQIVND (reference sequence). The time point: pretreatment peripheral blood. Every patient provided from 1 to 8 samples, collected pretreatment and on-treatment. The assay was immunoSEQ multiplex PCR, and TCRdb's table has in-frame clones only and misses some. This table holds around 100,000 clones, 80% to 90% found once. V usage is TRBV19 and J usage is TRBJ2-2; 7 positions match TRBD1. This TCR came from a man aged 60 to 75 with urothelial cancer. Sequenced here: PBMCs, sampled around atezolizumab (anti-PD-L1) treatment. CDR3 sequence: CASSSRQGGTGELFF. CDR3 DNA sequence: TGTGCCAGTAGTTCAAGACAGGGTGGGACCGGGGAGCTGTTTTTT.